Presented here are 14 T cell receptor beta chains from one specimen sequenced in a study of blood T cell repertoires in COVID-19. Only in-frame clones appear in the TCRdb table, and some are missing; sequencing was by immunoSEQ multiplex PCR. The sample has 200,000 to 250,000 clones; 90% are singletons. The sequenced sample consisted of peripheral blood. These receptor sequences come from a young man with COVID-19, enrolled during active disease.

V usage is TRBV6-2 or TRBV6-3 and J usage is TRBJ2-7; possibly TRBD2 for D (6 bases). This CDR3 has 13 residues. CDR1 and CDR2 (germline): MNHEY, SVGEGT. Deletions cut 2 bases from V and 2 bases from J, with 7 bases between. The CDR3 here is CASSYGEAYEQYF. The CDR3 nucleotides are TGTGCCAGCAGTTACGGGGAGGCCTACGAGCAGTACTTC.

The V gene is TRBV7-8, the J gene TRBJ1-1; D gene ambiguous. Germline V gives CDR1 SGHVS, CDR2 FQNEAQ. This CDR3 is 14 amino acids long. Trimming shortened V by 1 base and J by 1 base, and 7 bases separated the two germline ends. DNA of the CDR3: TGTGCCAGCAGCTTAGGCCAGAAGAACACTGAAGCTTTCTTT. Translating gives CASSLGQKNTEAFF.

The count of this clone is one. In DNA form, the CDR3 reads TGTGCCAGCAGCAGCCCTGGGACAGGGGGCGCCGGGAACACTGAAGCTTTCTTT. Translating it yields CASSSPGTGGAGNTEAFF. This chain joins TRBV5-6 and TRBJ1-1; 12 bases map to TRBD1. Germline V gives CDR1 SGHDT, CDR2 YYEEEE. This CDR3 has 18 residues. The V and J ends lost 4 bases and 1 base, in that order; junction bases with no gene match: 11.

The chain is built from TRBV2 and TRBJ1-2; D remains unclear. CDR3 length equals 13 residues. Germline V gene sequence: CDR1 SNHLY, CDR2 FYNNEI. V was shortened by 1 base and J by 3 bases, with 6 bases between the two germline ends. CDR3 region: CASSEDNYYGYTF. The CDR3 DNA reads as TGTGCCAGCAGTGAAGACAATTACTATGGCTACACCTTC.

This clone was picked up one time. The CDR3 DNA sequence: TGTGCCAGCAGCGTCCAGGGGATTCCTAATTCACCCCTCCACTTT. Protein: CASSVQGIPNSPLHF. The J gene is TRBJ1-6, the V gene TRBV9; D possibly corresponds to TRBD1 (6 bases). Trimming cost V 2 bases and J 6 bases, with 12 bases left between them. Germline V gene data show CDR1 as SGDLS and CDR2 as YYNGEE. The CDR3 sequence is 15 residues long. The entire variable domain, with the rest obtained from reference TRBV9 and TRBJ1-6, is as follows: DSGVTQTPKHLITATGQRVTLRCSPRSGDLSVYWYQQSLDQGLQFLIQYYNGEERAKGNILERFSAQQFPDLHSELNLSSLELGDSALYFCASSVQGIPNSPLHFGNGTRLTVT.

The chain joins TRBV19 to TRBJ2-6; possible D gene TRBD1, 5 bases. V was shortened by 1 base and J by 0 bases, with 13 bases between the two germline ends. Germline V CDR1 and CDR2: LNHDA, SQIVND (reference sequence). The CDR3 is 18 residues long. The CDR3 nucleotides are TGTGCCAGTAGTATAGGTGTCAGGGAAAGCTCTGGGGCCAACGTCCTGACTTTC. This codes for CASSIGVRESSGANVLTF.

This chain joins TRBV5-8 and TRBJ1-2; 7 nucleotides match TRBD1. This CDR3 comprises 14 residues. V lost 4 bases to trimming and J lost 3 bases; unmatched junction nucleotides: 6. Germline assignment: CDR1 SGHTS and CDR2 YDEGEE. The CDR3 sequence: CASSPGQGDYGYTF. Here the CDR3 DNA reads TGTGCCAGCAGCCCGGGGCAGGGGGACTATGGCTACACCTTC.

This chain links TRBV19 with TRBJ1-2; 8 bases are shared with TRBD1. J lost 5 bases, V lost 5 bases, and 10 bases had no gene match. Germline CDR1 LNHDA, CDR2 SQIVND (reference sequence). The CDR3 has 15 residues. The CDR3 nucleotides are TGTGCCAGTAGTCCCAGAGGACAGGGTGCTTATGGCTACACCTTC. Translation gives CASSPRGQGAYGYTF.

The J gene is TRBJ1-2, the V gene TRBV6-5, with a weak D call TRBD1 (5 bases). Germline V gene data show CDR1 as MNHEY and CDR2 as SVGAGI. The CDR3 covers 11 residues. V lost 6 bases and J 8 bases, leaving 10 bases between the germline ends. CDR3 DNA sequence: TGTGCCAGCAGGGGGCGCGTGGGCTACACCTTC. The encoded protein is CASRGRVGYTF.

This chain joins TRBV4-1 and TRBJ1-1; D gene unclear. The V gene lost 1 base and the J gene lost 1 base, with 7 bases spanning the gap. The germline V gene has CDR1 MGHRA and CDR2 YSYEKL. CDR3 length: 14 amino acids. The CDR3 here is CASSQGGGNTEAFF. In DNA form, the CDR3 reads TGCGCCAGCAGCCAAGGTGGCGGGAACACTGAAGCTTTCTTT.

This clone appeared a single time. The chain links TRBV7-2 to TRBJ2-1, with D possibly matching TRBD1 (7 bases). CDR3 length: 15 amino acids. V lost 1 base to trimming and J lost 7 bases, with 14 bases between them. Germline CDR1 SGHTA, CDR2 FQGNSA. The CDR3 DNA reads TGTGCCAGCAGCTTAGACTCCAGGGGGAGGAATGAGCAGTTCTTC. It is translated as CASSLDSRGRNEQFF.

The genes are TRBV4-1 and TRBJ1-3, with 7 bases that match TRBD1. Germline assignment: CDR1 MGHRA and CDR2 YSYEKL. The CDR3 has 16 residues. V shed 2 bases and J 0 bases; nucleotides not matched to a gene: 4. The CDR3 nucleotides read TGCGCCAGCAGCCAACCGAGACAGGGCTCTGGAAACACCATATATTTT. Protein product: CASSQPRQGSGNTIYF.

The CDR3 DNA sequence: TGTGCCAGCAGCGGTATTGCCTCAGGCTATGGCTACACCTTC. Its translation is CASSGIASGYGYTF. The chain carries TRBV6-5 and TRBJ1-2, with D uncertain. V was trimmed by 6 bases and J by 4 bases, leaving 15 bases between them. Germline V gives CDR1 MNHEY, CDR2 SVGAGI. The CDR3 is 14 residues long.

The rearrangement links TRBV5-6 to TRBJ1-3; 7 positions match TRBD1. The length of the CDR3 is 16 residues. Per germline, CDR1 SGHDT and CDR2 YYEEEE. J gave up 3 bases and V 3 bases, and 9 bases lay outside the gene matches. Here the CDR3 reads CASSSPTGQDGNTIYF. The CDR3 DNA sequence: TGTGCCAGCAGCTCACCGACAGGGCAGGATGGAAACACCATATATTTT.